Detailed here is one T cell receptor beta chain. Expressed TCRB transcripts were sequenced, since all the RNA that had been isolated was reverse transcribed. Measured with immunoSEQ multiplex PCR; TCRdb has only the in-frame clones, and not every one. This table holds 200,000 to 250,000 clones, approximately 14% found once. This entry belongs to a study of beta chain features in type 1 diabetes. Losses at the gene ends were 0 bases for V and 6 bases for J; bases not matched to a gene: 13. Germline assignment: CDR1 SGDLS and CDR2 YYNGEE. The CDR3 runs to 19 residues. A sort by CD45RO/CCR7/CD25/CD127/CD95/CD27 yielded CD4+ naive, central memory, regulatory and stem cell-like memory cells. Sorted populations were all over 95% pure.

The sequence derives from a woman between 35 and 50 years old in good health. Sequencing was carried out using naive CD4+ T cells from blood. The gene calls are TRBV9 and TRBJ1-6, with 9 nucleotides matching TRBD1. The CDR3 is CASSVATAGTGTFNSPLHF. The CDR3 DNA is TGTGCCAGCAGCGTAGCCACGGCCGGGACAGGGACTTTTAATTCACCCCTCCACTTT.